This T cell receptor beta chain was sequenced during a study of naive and memory T cell subsets (dated by TCRdb to about 2017). In the study overall: Sorted naive and memory T cell subsets from peripheral blood were analyzed in the study using a UMI-based, open-source pipeline for TCR alpha and beta sequencing. The results of the functional CMV T cell responses matched the IgG serology results in every case. RNA was DNase-treated and reverse transcribed with TCR constant-region primers, mostly using SuperScript III. Broader findings and caveats from the paper: Following error correction, more than 85% of naive TCR sequences occurred only once, which made naive abundance distributions much steeper than those of memory subsets. A clonotype was defined as a single alpha or beta chain sequence rather than as a paired alpha/beta receptor. The abundance of TCRs followed a power law with an exponent that differed between naive and memory subsets yet stayed consistent across the three individuals. Naive repertoires, especially CD8, contained a few larger clonotypes, possibly memory cells re-expressing CD45RA. RNA-based TCR counts may be affected by expression changes linked to T cell activation and differentiation. In both CD4 and CD8 cells, the Gini index increased while Shannon and inverse Simpson diversity decreased from naive through CM, EM and EMRA. The repertoire findings for the naive and memory subsets could not be validated, as no ground truth was available.

Library construction relied on UMI-ligation and nested PCR. An equimolar mix of two oligonucleotides covering both TRBC1 and TRBC2 was used as the beta constant-region primer. The ligated cDNA went through four rounds of PCR with nested alpha and beta constant-region primers together with the SP2 primer. A single-stranded oligonucleotide bearing the SP2 primer plus a 12-nucleotide UMI was ligated onto the 3' end of the cDNA by T4 RNA ligase 1. Incubation of the ligation reaction was carried out at 16 degrees C for about 19-24 hours. PCR2 was typically run as a SYBR Green qPCR and stopped at a predetermined threshold to prevent over-amplification. All purifications after the first were performed with Agencourt AMPure XP magnetic beads. Libraries were quantified by Qubit and checked on a TapeStation, with a main peak expected near 650 bp. Pooled libraries were sequenced on an Illumina MiSeq using v2 2x251 paired-end kits, and typically about 0.9-2 million reads were obtained per sample. Each sample was pooled at around 4.2 nM, and roughly 5-7.5% PhiX was included to help cluster recognition. For the original study's pipeline: FASTQ reads processed by Demultiplexor were assigned V and J genes by Decombinator through tag matching that tolerated a single base-pair mismatch. By using UMIs, Collapsinator corrected both sequencing errors and the frequency errors caused by PCR heterogeneity. CDR3Translator translated TCRs and extracted CDR3s from the conserved cysteine to the FGXG phenylalanine, flagging non-productive sequences. Gini, Shannon entropy and inverse Simpson indices were computed after subsampling the repertoires to the same number of UMI-defined TCRs. Within the linear range, a power law was fitted by maximum likelihood to the distributions of clonotype abundance. When run on a single naive CD8 sample, MIGEC and the pipeline yielded similar UMI counts, similar unique TCR numbers and similar clonal distributions. In one analysis, naive TCRs that were also found in any memory subset of the same donor were excluded from the naive repertoire. A set of approximately 6,800 CMV-associated CDR3 sequences, compiled from VDJdb and a published dataset, was used to search the repertoires. The public sequencing data were trimmed at Q25 with fastp and processed into clonotypes with MiXCR by TCRdb, which kept only in-frame beta chains. CDR3 protein sequences are deduplicated, and each keeps its most common genes and DNA. In this record, the V and J calls reflect TCRdb's handling and not the investigators' own analysis. The sample has 150,000 or so distinct CDR3 sequences on record, 22% of them singletons. The ten largest clones capture 0.095% to 0.12% of the sample.

This clonotype was counted a few times. This clone's antigen is unknown. Base qualities are missing; no much larger clone stands one base away. TCR alpha and beta chain libraries were amplified separately from the second PCR step onward. To determine each donor's CMV status, fresh PBMCs were stimulated overnight with CMV viral lysate, and IFNgamma production from CD4+ T cells was then assessed. CD4 T cells were positively selected using Miltenyi beads, after which CD8 T cells were positively selected from the CD4-negative fraction. Cells were stained for CD3, CD4, CD8, CD45RA, CD27 and a live/dead dye and were sorted on a BD Aria II into four subsets based on CD45RA and CD27. A few healthy volunteers provided blood, and the blood of each volunteer was split into CD4 and CD8 T cells and then into four differentiation subsets. Roughly 120 ml of peripheral blood was collected from each donor, and PBMC were isolated from the blood using Ficoll-Paque PLUS density-gradient centrifugation. Sorted cells were lysed in RLT buffer, and RNA was extracted with a Qiagen RNeasy kit and stored at -80°C.

The trim is 11 bases for V and 4 bases for J, with a gap of 15 bases between the germline ends. Including cysteine and phenylalanine, the CDR3 has 13 amino acids. The kept DNA is CDR3 alone, 39 bases in frame from the first base. The CDR1 and CDR2 encoded by the germline V gene (reference sequence) are MNHNY and SVGAGI. This chain joins TRBV6-6 to TRBJ1-5; a tentative D call is TRBD1 (5 bases match). Sequences were obtained from naive CD4+ T cells from blood. Sample cell subset or site, as interpreted from the label and publication: naive T cells, CD45RA high CD27+. This TCR was recovered from a human donor in good health. The base sequence is TGTGCCGCCCGGGGGGTGGGGAATCAGCCCCAGCATTTT. Its coded protein is CAARGVGNQPQHF.